These 30 T cell receptor beta chains share one sample of origin, sequenced in a study of blood T cell repertoires in COVID-19. Method: immunoSEQ multiplex PCR; TCRdb's copy keeps in-frame clones and lacks some. The sample holds 220,000 or so clones, about 88% seen once. Sequencing was performed on peripheral blood. The receptor source for this set is a man over 45 who had recovered from COVID-19.

The CDR3 loop reads CASSVKGGRETQYF. The CDR3 region has the DNA TGTGCCAGCAGCGTAAAAGGGGGTCGGGAGACCCAGTACTTC. The rearrangement links TRBV9 to TRBJ2-5; weak D call: TRBD1 (6 bases). The CDR3 is 14 amino acids. Germline CDR1 is SGDLS and CDR2 is YYNGEE. Trimming stripped 1 base from V and 5 bases from J, with 12 bases between.

The V gene is TRBV5-1, the J gene TRBJ2-6; TRBD2 matches at 9 bases. The CDR3 totals 18 residues. Germline lookup yields CDR1 SGHRS and CDR2 YFSETQ. Trimming at V came to 2 bases and at J to 0 bases, leaving 6 bases not matched to a gene. This CDR3 reads CASSFLGTSPSGANVLTF. The CDR3 nucleotides are TGCGCCAGCAGCTTCTTGGGGACTAGCCCCTCTGGGGCCAACGTCCTGACTTTC.

The chain links TRBV10-3 to TRBJ2-3, with TRBD2 matching 8 bases. Per the germline V gene, CDR1 is ENHRY and CDR2 is SYGVKD. V lost 11 bases to trimming and J lost 4 bases; unmatched junction nucleotides: 8. This CDR3 comprises 13 residues. The CDR3: CAAAGGEADTQYF. The DNA for the CDR3 is TGTGCCGCGGCGGGGGGAGAGGCAGATACGCAGTATTTT.

The chain combines TRBV18 with TRBJ1-1; 9 bases are a match to TRBD1. With 6 bases clipped from V and 4 bases from J, the junction kept 6 bases outside the gene matches. CDR3 size: 14 residues. Germline-derived CDR1 and CDR2 are KGHSH and LQKENI. CDR3 DNA: TGTGCCAGCTCCGGGACAGGGTTATCCACTGAAGCTTTCTTT. This gives the protein CASSGTGLSTEAFF. Filled out from reference TRBV18 and TRBJ1-1, the complete variable domain reads NAGVMQNPRHLVRRRGQEARLRCSPMKGHSHVYWYRQLPEEGLKFMVYLQKENIIDESGMPKERFSAEFPKEGPSILRIQQVVRGDSAAYFCASSGTGLSTEAFFGQGTRLTVV.

The gene calls are TRBV9 and TRBJ2-5, with D tentatively TRBD2 (6 bases). Germline loops: CDR1 SGDLS, CDR2 YYNGEE. The V and J ends lost 0 bases and 2 bases respectively, with 11 bases between them. The CDR3 is 15 amino acids. The CDR3 spells CASSVVAGLQETQYF. CDR3 in DNA: TGTGCCAGCAGCGTAGTGGCGGGGTTACAAGAGACCCAGTACTTC.

This chain joins TRBV9 and TRBJ2-2, with 9 bases lining up with TRBD1. CDR3 length: 16 amino acids. CDR1 is SGDLS, CDR2 YYNGEE, per germline. J was trimmed by 4 bases and V by 3 bases; bases with no gene match: 7. The chain's CDR3 is CASSGRPTGGTGELFF. The CDR3 DNA sequence: TGTGCCAGCAGCGGAAGACCGACAGGGGGCACCGGGGAGCTGTTTTTT.

In this sample, this clone turned up once. The identical CDR3 is also encoded by other nucleotide sequences in the sample. The chain's CDR3 is CASSPQGGNQPQHF. CDR3 sequence (DNA): TGTGCCAGCTCACCACAGGGGGGGAATCAGCCCCAGCATTTT. This rearrangement joins TRBV18 to TRBJ1-5; possibly TRBD1 for D (6 bases). The CDR3 has 14 residues. Germline-derived CDR1 and CDR2 are KGHSH and LQKENI. The V gene lost 1 base and the J gene lost 4 bases, with 8 bases spanning the gap.

This clone appeared a single time. The chain combines TRBV5-1 with TRBJ2-1; no clear D gene. V was cut by 4 bases and J by 5 bases, with 13 bases left in between. This CDR3 contains 14 residues. Germline lookup yields CDR1 SGHRS and CDR2 YFSETQ. The CDR3 reads CASSPNPQNNEQFF. The CDR3 DNA is TGCGCCAGCAGCCCGAACCCGCAGAACAATGAGCAGTTCTTC.

The V gene is TRBV14, the J gene TRBJ2-7, with 12 bases lining up with TRBD2. The J segment lost 2 bases and the V segment lost 1 base, leaving 3 bases of the junction unmatched. There are 16 residues in the CDR3. Germline V gene lookup returns CDR1 SGHDN and CDR2 FVKESK. The CDR3 nucleotides are TGTGCCAGCAGCCAAGGAAGGACTAGCGGGACCTACGAGCAGTACTTC. Protein: CASSQGRTSGTYEQYF.

This chain uses TRBV27 with TRBJ1-5; possibly TRBD1 for D (6 bases). Germline lookup yields CDR1 MNHEY and CDR2 SMNVEV (reference sequence). The CDR3 covers 17 residues. Trimming cost V 8 bases and J 2 bases, with 22 bases left between them. The CDR3 nucleotides are TGTGCCAGCTCTCCGAAGAGGGGACAAGGACGCAATCAGCCCCAGCATTTT. This sequence encodes CASSPKRGQGRNQPQHF.

The CDR3 sequence is CASSISGGGETQYF. CDR3 bases: TGTGCCAGTAGTATATCTGGGGGAGGAGAGACCCAGTACTTC. The chain is built from TRBV19 and TRBJ2-5, with D tentatively TRBD2 (6 bases). Germline-derived CDR1 and CDR2 are LNHDA and SQIVND (reference sequence). Trimming took 2 bases from V and 4 from J, leaving 11 bases between them. CDR3 size: 14 residues. Filled out from reference TRBV19 and TRBJ2-5, the complete variable domain reads DGGITQSPKYLFRKEGQNVTLSCEQNLNHDAMYWYRQDPGQGLRLIYYSQIVNDFQKGDIAEGYSVSREKKESFPLTVTSAQKNPTAFYLCASSISGGGETQYFGPGTRLLVL.

This rearrangement joins TRBV5-1 to TRBJ1-1, with a tentative D call TRBD1 (6 bases). The germline CDR1 and CDR2 sequences are SGHRS and YFSETQ. This CDR3 is 14 amino acids long. Trimming left V 3 bases short and J 1 base short, with 10 bases between. CDR3 loop: CASSSPTGNTEAFF. CDR3 in DNA: TGCGCCAGCAGCTCACCGACAGGGAACACTGAAGCTTTCTTT.

V and J are TRBV19 and TRBJ1-5; 9 bases agree with TRBD1. Germline loops: CDR1 LNHDA, CDR2 SQIVND (reference sequence). Trimming removed 8 bases from V and 1 base from J; junction bases left unmatched: 18. The CDR3 totals 19 residues. The CDR3 is CASALPGQGLIASNQPQHF. The CDR3 DNA follows: TGTGCCAGTGCCCTGCCCGGACAGGGGTTAATTGCCAGCAATCAGCCCCAGCATTTT. Looking up the rest from reference TRBV19 and TRBJ1-5 gives the full variable domain: DGGITQSPKYLFRKEGQNVTLSCEQNLNHDAMYWYRQDPGQGLRLIYYSQIVNDFQKGDIAEGYSVSREKKESFPLTVTSAQKNPTAFYLCASALPGQGLIASNQPQHFGDGTRLSIL.

The genes are TRBV5-4 and TRBJ2-3, with 8 bases aligning to TRBD1. V was pared by 3 bases and J by 3 bases, with 0 bases of the junction left unmatched. Germline V lookup: CDR1 SGHNT, CDR2 YYREEE (reference sequence). The CDR3 extends over 13 amino acids. Written as DNA, the CDR3 is TGTGCCAGCAGCTGGACAGGGACAGATACGCAGTATTTT. This codes for CASSWTGTDTQYF.

The rearrangement joins TRBV7-9 to TRBJ2-3; 7 bases line up with TRBD2. The length of the CDR3 is 18 residues. J was trimmed by 4 bases and V by 1 base; bases with no gene match: 14. Germline V lookup: CDR1 SEHNR, CDR2 FQNEAQ (reference sequence). The CDR3 DNA reads TGTGCCAGCAGCTTAGTGCAAGCGGGATCCTATGCGCCAGATACGCAGTATTTT. It specifies CASSLVQAGSYAPDTQYF.

The V and J genes are TRBV10-3 and TRBJ2-3; D might be TRBD2 (6 bases). The CDR3 totals 12 residues. In germline, CDR1 is ENHRY, CDR2 SYGVKD. The CDR3 region is CASAGGTDTQYF. The CDR3 DNA sequence: TGTGCTTCAGCGGGCGGGACAGATACGCAGTATTTT.

This chain uses TRBV7-2 with TRBJ2-1; D perhaps matches TRBD1 (6 bases). This CDR3 contains 13 residues. Trimming removed 4 bases at V and 7 bases at J, with 11 bases between. Germline V lookup: CDR1 SGHTA, CDR2 FQGNSA. CDR3 DNA: TGTGCCAGCAGCTCGAATAGGGGGAATGAGCAGTTCTTC. Amino acids: CASSSNRGNEQFF.

The chain couples TRBV5-1 to TRBJ1-2, with 10 bases aligning to TRBD1. The V segment lost 2 bases and the J segment 7 bases; nucleotides outside the gene matches: 2. The CDR3 has 13 amino acids. Germline V gene lookup returns CDR1 SGHRS and CDR2 YFSETQ. Written as DNA, the CDR3 is TGCGCCAGCAGCTTTGGGGACAGGGGTGGCTACACCTTC. It is translated as CASSFGDRGGYTF.

The V gene is TRBV6-5, the J gene TRBJ2-7; TRBD1 aligns across 7 bases. In germline, CDR1 is MNHEY, CDR2 SVGAGI. V lost 2 bases to trimming and J lost 4 bases; unmatched junction nucleotides: 5. The CDR3 has 14 residues. The CDR3 region has the DNA TGTGCCAGCAGTTACCGGGGACAGTTTTACGAGCAGTACTTC. Translating it yields CASSYRGQFYEQYF.

The genes are TRBV4-2 and TRBJ2-1; D is unresolved. V lost 1 base and J lost 0, with 13 bases in between. The V gene's germline CDR1 is LGHNA and CDR2 YNFKEQ. The CDR3 is 17 amino acids. Here the CDR3 DNA reads TGTGCCAGCAGCCAAGTTGCGGCCGCGAGCTCCTACAATGAGCAGTTCTTC. Residues: CASSQVAAASSYNEQFF.

This chain uses TRBV10-3 with TRBJ2-5; possible D gene TRBD1, 7 bases. The CDR3 is 14 amino acids. From germline, CDR1 is ENHRY and CDR2 SYGVKD. Trimming removed 6 bases at V and 5 bases at J, with 16 bases between. The CDR3 loop is CAIRSGGGGETQYF. The CDR3 DNA reads as TGTGCCATCAGATCAGGAGGGGGCGGTGAGACCCAGTACTTC.

In its sample, this clone was seen a few times. The chain couples TRBV5-1 to TRBJ2-5; D remains ambiguous. There are 12 residues in the CDR3. Germline CDR1 is SGHRS and CDR2 is YFSETQ. Trimming stripped 5 bases from V and 1 base from J, with 6 bases between. The DNA for the CDR3 is TGCGCCAGCAGAGCCTCCCAAGAGACCCAGTACTTC. This gives the protein CASRASQETQYF. Together with reference TRBV5-1 and TRBJ2-5, the CDR3 gives the full variable domain: KAGVTQTPRYLIKTRGQQVTLSCSPISGHRSVSWYQQTPGQGLQFLFEYFSETQRNKGNFPGRFSGRQFSNSRSEMNVSTLELGDSALYLCASRASQETQYFGPGTRLLVL.

The V call is TRBV29-1, the J call TRBJ1-1; 10 bases are shared with TRBD1. Germline-derived CDR1 and CDR2 are SQVTM and ANQGSEA. The V segment lost 5 bases and the J segment 3 bases; nucleotides outside the gene matches: 6. The CDR3 consists of 14 residues. Here the CDR3 DNA reads TGCAGCGTTTTCCCGGACAGGGGGGACACTGAAGCTTTCTTT. It encodes CSVFPDRGDTEAFF.

The chain is built from TRBV28 and TRBJ1-2, with TRBD1 matching over 7 bases. V lost 5 bases, J lost 3 bases, and 3 bases stayed unmatched. The length of the CDR3 is 13 residues. Germline V lookup: CDR1 MDHEN, CDR2 SYDVKM. Here the CDR3 DNA reads TGTGCCAGCAGTGAACAGGGGTACTATGGCTACACCTTC. Its protein is CASSEQGYYGYTF.

The chain recombines TRBV3-1 (or the pseudogene TRBV3-2) with TRBJ2-1; unclear D gene. V was cut by 5 bases and J by 8 bases, with 10 bases left in between. This CDR3 is 12 amino acids long. The germline V gene encodes CDR1 LGHDT and CDR2 YNNKEL (reference sequence). The CDR3 here is CASSLRLDEQFF. The CDR3 nucleotides are TGTGCCAGCAGCTTGAGACTGGATGAGCAGTTCTTC.

This chain links TRBV2 with TRBJ1-1; no firm D call. The germline V gene has CDR1 SNHLY and CDR2 FYNNEI. The CDR3 contains 14 residues. With 6 bases removed from V and 1 base from J, the gap between germline ends came to 12 bases. The CDR3 DNA follows: TGTGCCAGCAGGGGAGGACGGACGAACACTGAAGCTTTCTTT. As protein: CASRGGRTNTEAFF.

The rearrangement links TRBV7-9 to TRBJ2-1; TRBD2 matches 8 bases. The CDR3 extends over 18 amino acids. V lost 4 bases to trimming and J lost 9 bases; unmatched junction nucleotides: 20. Looked up from germline, CDR1 is SEHNR and CDR2 is FQNEAQ (reference sequence). This CDR3 is CASSSALVVGRAEGEQFF. The CDR3 DNA reads as TGTGCCAGCAGCTCGGCCCTGGTTGTCGGGAGGGCCGAGGGTGAGCAGTTCTTC.

The V and J genes are TRBV7-9 and TRBJ2-7; TRBD1 agrees at 11 bases. Germline V lookup: CDR1 SEHNR, CDR2 FQNEAQ (reference sequence). The CDR3 spans 17 residues. The junction had 9 bases not matched to a gene; V was cut back by 5 bases and J by 0 bases. The CDR3 coding sequence is TGTGCCAGCAGCGTAGGGACAGGGGGAGGGGTCTCCTACGAGCAGTACTTC. Its translation is CASSVGTGGGVSYEQYF.

The chain couples TRBV6-1 to TRBJ1-4; 7 bases align to TRBD1. This CDR3 has 14 amino acids. CDR1 and CDR2 from the germline V gene are MNHNS and SASEGT. The junction had 4 bases not matched to a gene; V was cut back by 6 bases and J by 3 bases. DNA for the CDR3: TGTGCCAGCAGGAGACAGGGCTCTAATGAAAAACTGTTTTTT. Protein product: CASRRQGSNEKLFF.

The chain recombines TRBV30 with TRBJ1-4, with D perhaps matching TRBD1 (5 bases). With 3 bases removed from V and 0 bases from J, the gap between germline ends came to 11 bases. Germline lookup yields CDR1 GTSNPN and CDR2 SVGIG (reference sequence). The CDR3 runs 15 residues. The CDR3 loop reads CAWSLDSATNEKLFF. DNA for the CDR3: TGTGCCTGGAGCCTCGACAGTGCAACTAATGAAAAACTGTTTTTT. The full variable domain, its missing parts supplied by reference TRBV30 and TRBJ1-4, is SQTIHQWPATLVQPVGSPLSLECTVEGTSNPNLYWYRQAAGRGLQLLFYSVGIGQISSEVPQNLSASRPQDRQFILSSKKLLLSDSGFYLCAWSLDSATNEKLFFGSGTQLSVL.